One sample yielded the 14 T cell receptor beta chains listed below, sequenced in a study of lymphopenia after photon versus proton radiotherapy. Sequencing used immunoSEQ multiplex PCR; TCRdb keeps in-frame clones, though not all of them. The data contain roughly 45,000 clones, roughly 85% of them seen just once; the ten biggest clones take up roughly 2.3%. The sequencing here drew on peripheral blood, taken from a patient treated with photon-based radiotherapy. Source of these receptors: a man in his forties or fifties with gastric cancer.

The rearrangement links TRBV7-9 to TRBJ2-7; 7 nucleotides match TRBD2. This CDR3 is built from 16 residues. V shed 5 bases and J 2 bases; nucleotides not matched to a gene: 12. Per germline, CDR1 SEHNR and CDR2 FQNEAQ (reference sequence). The CDR3 DNA follows: TGTGCCAGCAGCCGAGTGTGGGGAGGGTATACCTACGAGCAGTACTTC. It translates to CASSRVWGGYTYEQYF. Together with reference TRBV7-9 and TRBJ2-7, the CDR3 gives the full variable domain: DTGVSQNPRHKITKRGQNVTFRCDPISEHNRLYWYRQTLGQGPEFLTYFQNEAQLEKSRLLSDRFSAERPKGSFSTLEIQRTEQGDSAMYLCASSRVWGGYTYEQYFGPGTRLTVT.

This clone has a handful of counts. V gene TRBV5-1 combines with J gene TRBJ1-3; possible D gene TRBD1, 5 bases. V lost 3 bases to trimming and J lost 2 bases, with 9 bases between them. The CDR3 length is 14 residues. Germline V gene data show CDR1 as SGHRS and CDR2 as YFSETQ. The CDR3 is CASSSDSAGNTIYF. As DNA, the CDR3 is TGCGCCAGCAGCTCCGACAGCGCTGGAAACACCATATATTTT.

The rearrangement uses TRBV6-4 and TRBJ1-1; possibly TRBD1 for D (6 bases). Germline V CDR1 and CDR2: MRHNA, SNTAGT. V was cut by 6 bases and J by 6 bases, with 20 bases left in between. The CDR3 loop spans 15 amino acids. The CDR3 DNA is TGTGCCAGCAGGAACTCTTACAGGGAGTTCTCTGAAGCTTTCTTT. Its translation: CASRNSYREFSEAFF.

The chain recombines TRBV7-6 with TRBJ2-7; no firm D call. The germline gives CDR1 SGHVS, CDR2 FNYEAQ. The ends were cut back, 1 base at V and 5 bases at J, with 12 bases in the middle. CDR3 length: 14 residues. Here the CDR3 reads CASSLGGDFHEQYF. CDR3 nucleotides: TGTGCCAGCAGCTTAGGTGGAGACTTCCACGAGCAGTACTTC. The full variable domain, with the rest looked up from reference TRBV7-6 and TRBJ2-7, is GAGVSQSPRYKVTKRGQDVALRCDPISGHVSLYWYRQALGQGPEFLTYFNYEAQQDKSGLPNDRFSAERPEGSISTLTIQRTEQRDSAMYRCASSLGGDFHEQYFGPGTRLTVT.

V gene TRBV7-2 combines with J gene TRBJ1-6, with TRBD1 as a possible D gene (5 bases). CDR3 size: 16 residues. Germline CDR1 is SGHTA and CDR2 is FQGNSA. Trimming shortened V by 2 bases and J by 8 bases, and 16 bases separated the two germline ends. The CDR3 reads CASSLYGRQRDSPLHF. The CDR3 DNA follows: TGTGCCAGCAGCTTATACGGGCGACAGAGAGATTCACCCCTCCACTTT.

The chain joins TRBV5-6 to TRBJ1-5; D call uncertain. The CDR3 is 13 residues long. CDR1 and CDR2 from the germline V gene are SGHDT and YYEEEE. Trimming took 1 base from V and 5 from J, leaving 7 bases between them. The CDR3, as DNA: TGTGCCAGCAGCTTGAAGAGAGATCAGCCCCAGCATTTT. Protein product: CASSLKRDQPQHF.

J is TRBJ1-1 and V is TRBV7-6, with 7 bases matching TRBD1. This CDR3 region has 15 residues. J gave up 2 bases and V 4 bases, and 7 bases lay outside the gene matches. The germline gives CDR1 SGHVS, CDR2 FNYEAQ. The CDR3 here is CASSSVAGGNTEAFF. In DNA, the CDR3 is TGTGCCAGCAGCTCAGTGGCAGGGGGAAACACTGAAGCTTTCTTT.

The chain employs TRBV30 and TRBJ1-6; maybe TRBD1 (6 bases). CDR3 length equals 14 residues. The germline V and J ends were trimmed by 1 base and 7 bases, with 11 bases remaining between them. In germline, CDR1 is GTSNPN, CDR2 SVGIG (reference sequence). The DNA of the CDR3 is TGTGCCTGGAGTGGTGGGGGCGACAATTCACCCCTCCACTTT. Its protein is CAWSGGGDNSPLHF.

The J gene is TRBJ1-1, the V gene TRBV30, with D uncertain. Germline loops: CDR1 GTSNPN, CDR2 SVGIG (reference sequence). The CDR3 is made up of 14 amino acids. Trimming took off 2 bases at V and 11 bases at J, with 21 bases between the two ends. The chain's CDR3 is CAWSQTTIQRHAFF. The CDR3 bases are TGTGCCTGGAGTCAAACGACCATTCAACGACATGCTTTCTTT.

This chain uses TRBV6-5 with TRBJ1-4; D gene unclear. V lost 6 bases and J lost 4, with 12 bases in between. Germline V gives CDR1 MNHEY, CDR2 SVGAGI. The CDR3 is made up of 14 amino acids. The CDR3 DNA is TGTGCCAGCAGCGTTGGACGGATTAATGAAAAACTGTTTTTT. Amino acid sequence: CASSVGRINEKLFF.

This chain connects TRBV6-4 to TRBJ2-1; perhaps TRBD2 as D (6 bases). Trimming cost V 5 bases and J 0 bases, with 14 bases left between them. The CDR3 consists of 16 residues. The germline V gene encodes CDR1 MRHNA and CDR2 SNTAGT. The CDR3 here is CASSNTRGSSYNEQFF. For the CDR3, the DNA is TGTGCCAGCAGTAATACTCGGGGGAGCTCCTACAATGAGCAGTTCTTC.

This clone appeared a single time. The V gene is TRBV5-5, the J gene TRBJ2-7, with D possibly being TRBD1 (5 bases). Trimming stripped 3 bases from V and 0 bases from J, with 13 bases between. CDR1 is SGHKS, CDR2 YYEKEE, per germline (reference sequence). CDR3 length: 15 residues. The CDR3 DNA is TGTGCCAGCAGCTCCTTCCCCAGGGACTCCTACGAGCAGTACTTC. Translation gives CASSSFPRDSYEQYF.

The rearrangement links TRBV7-2 to TRBJ2-6; a possible D gene is TRBD1 (5 bases). CDR1 SGHTA and CDR2 FQGNSA come from the germline V gene. This CDR3 region has 16 residues. V lost 0 bases to trimming and J lost 4 bases, with 10 bases between them. CDR3 loop: CASSLALGAGANVLTF. Here the CDR3 DNA reads TGTGCCAGCAGCTTAGCGCTAGGGGCAGGGGCCAACGTCCTGACTTTC.

The chain links TRBV27 to TRBJ2-2; 7 positions agree with TRBD1. The CDR3 spans 16 residues. The V gene end was trimmed by 5 bases and the J gene end by 10 bases; junction bases not matched to a gene: 16. Germline loops: CDR1 MNHEY, CDR2 SMNVEV (reference sequence). The CDR3 spells CASSPWTGLGKLELFF. The CDR3 DNA reads TGTGCCAGCAGTCCGTGGACAGGCCTTGGGAAACTGGAGCTGTTTTTT.